This T cell receptor (beta chain) came from a study of Ad26.COV2.S vaccination and SARS-CoV-2 variants. Study information: Dosing was one shot or two shots 56 days apart.

Sequenced by immunoSEQ multiplex PCR; TCRdb stores in-frame clones only, minus some. The sample shows fewer than 400,000 clones, around 85% of them seen only once. V lost 5 bases and J 3 bases, leaving 13 bases between the germline ends. CDR3 length: 14 amino acids. Germline V lookup: CDR1 SGHTA, CDR2 FQGNSA. Described treatment: some 20 received Ad26.COV2.S at low or high dose, single or two shots; several received placebo; per-sample allocation not given. Samples were taken on day 63 after the first vaccine or placebo injection. Boston hosted the donor, who was an adult aged 18-55 years. The vaccine delivered Wuhan-strain SARS-CoV-2 spike through an Ad26 vector.

V usage is TRBV7-2 and J usage is TRBJ2-5, with TRBD2 as a possible D gene (6 bases). Sequencing used peripheral blood, obtained in a trial of Ad26.COV2.S vaccine versus placebo. This receptor was obtained from a person between 18 and 65 years old who received the Ad26.COV2.S COVID-19 vaccine or a placebo. Written as DNA, the CDR3 is TGTGCCAGCAGCCTCCGCGGGGACGAAGAGACCCAGTACTTC. Its protein product is CASSLRGDEETQYF.